Shown below are 27 T cell receptor beta chains from a single sample sequenced in a study of shared clonotypes between healthy human individuals. Clones were read by immunoSEQ multiplex PCR, and TCRdb kept only the in-frame ones, dropping some. The sample has some 2,400,000 clones; 90% to 97% are singletons. The source material was naive CD4+ T cells sorted from blood. Subset: CD45RA+ positively selected. These receptors all come from a man aged 18 to 30 in good health.

The chain employs TRBV29-1 and TRBJ2-1, with 7 bases aligning to TRBD2. Germline-derived CDR1 and CDR2 are SQVTM and ANQGSEA. The CDR3 is made up of 13 amino acids. Trimming removed 4 bases from V and 4 bases from J; junction bases left unmatched: 4. For the CDR3, the DNA is TGCAGCGTTGTAAGCGGGACTTACAATGAGCAGTTCTTC. Translation: CSVVSGTYNEQFF.

In this sample, this clone turned up once. This sample also contains other DNA sequences that code for the same CDR3. The rearrangement links TRBV6-6 to TRBJ1-2; D perhaps matches TRBD1 (6 bases). The CDR3 has 14 residues. Germline assignment: CDR1 MNHNY and CDR2 SVGAGI (reference sequence). V dropped 2 bases and J dropped 2 bases, with 9 bases sitting between them. The CDR3 spells CASSYGQGNYGYTF. The CDR3 DNA reads as TGTGCCAGCAGTTACGGGCAGGGGAACTATGGCTACACCTTC.

The CDR3 DNA reads as TGTGCCAGCAGTTACTCGACAGGGCGGCAAGGCTATGGCTACACCTTC. Its translation is CASSYSTGRQGYGYTF. The rearrangement joins TRBV6-6 to TRBJ1-2, with TRBD1 matching over 7 bases. After removal of 0 bases from V and 4 bases from J, the junction contained 8 bases not matched to a gene. In germline, CDR1 is MNHNY, CDR2 SVGAGI (reference sequence). CDR3 length: 16 amino acids.

This clone was picked up one time. The V and J genes are TRBV10-3 and TRBJ2-2, with TRBD1 matching 7 bases. J was trimmed by 5 bases and V by 6 bases; bases with no gene match: 3. The CDR3 has 13 residues. CDR1 ENHRY and CDR2 SYGVKD come from the germline V gene. The CDR3 reads CAISLDRTGELFF. The CDR3 DNA reads TGTGCCATCAGCCTGGACAGGACCGGGGAGCTGTTTTTT.

The chain recombines TRBV10-1 with TRBJ2-3; D uncertain. CDR1 is WNHNN, CDR2 SYGVQD, per germline (reference sequence). The CDR3 totals 11 residues. V lost 8 bases and J 4 bases, leaving 7 bases between the germline ends. CDR3 coding DNA: TGCGCCAGCGCCGCGGCAGATACGCAGTATTTT. Its translation is CASAAADTQYF.

V usage is TRBV5-1 and J usage is TRBJ1-3; TRBD1 agrees at 7 bases. The length of the CDR3 is 17 residues. The V gene end was trimmed by 7 bases and the J gene end by 0 bases; junction bases not matched to a gene: 13. The germline V gene has CDR1 SGHRS and CDR2 YFSETQ. The CDR3 region is CASSEVPGGSSGNTIYF. CDR3 nucleotides: TGCGCCAGCTCCGAAGTTCCAGGGGGGAGCTCTGGAAACACCATATATTTT.

This chain uses TRBV9 with TRBJ1-2; D is undetermined. Germline CDR1 and CDR2: SGDLS and YYNGEE. The CDR3 length is 16 residues. The V end was cut by 3 bases, the J end by 7 bases, with 22 bases between. CDR3: CASSDLRTGAWPGYTF. The CDR3 bases are TGTGCCAGCAGCGATCTTAGGACGGGAGCCTGGCCTGGCTACACCTTC.

This chain links TRBV4-1 with TRBJ1-3, with TRBD1 as a possible D gene (5 bases). The CDR3 consists of 18 residues. Per germline, CDR1 MGHRA and CDR2 YSYEKL. The V end lost 0 bases, the J end lost 1 base, and 16 bases lay between the germline ends. The CDR3 nucleotides are TGCGCCAGCAGCCAAGAAGGAGGACGGGGGATATCTGGAAACACCATATATTTT. Residues: CASSQEGGRGISGNTIYF.

V usage is TRBV11-3 and J usage is TRBJ2-5; 11 nucleotides agree with TRBD1. The germline CDR1 and CDR2 sequences are SGHNT and YENEEA. V dropped 5 bases and J dropped 2; count of bases not matched to a gene: 4. This CDR3 has 15 residues. CDR3 DNA sequence: TGTGCCAGCAGCCCTGGACAGGGGGCTCAAGAGACCCAGTACTTC. Protein product: CASSPGQGAQETQYF.

The genes are TRBV6-5 and TRBJ1-6; TRBD1 might be the D (5 bases). V gave up 0 bases and J gave up 10 bases, with 16 bases separating them. The germline gives CDR1 MNHEY, CDR2 SVGAGI. This CDR3 has 16 amino acids. CDR3 loop: CASSYSVGGSISPLHF. DNA of the CDR3: TGTGCCAGCAGTTACTCCGTTGGGGGTTCAATATCACCCCTCCACTTT.

The chain is built from TRBV19 and TRBJ1-1; D is perhaps TRBD1 (6 bases). The CDR3 has 15 amino acids. Germline assignment: CDR1 LNHDA and CDR2 SQIVND (reference sequence). Trimming cost V 10 bases and J 3 bases, with 21 bases left between them. The CDR3 loop reads CAIRAGGRVDTEAFF. For the CDR3, the DNA is TGTGCCATTAGAGCTGGGGGCAGGGTGGACACTGAAGCTTTCTTT.

The genes are TRBV5-1 and TRBJ2-3; 11 bases fit TRBD2. The CDR3 consists of 16 residues. The germline CDR1 and CDR2 sequences are SGHRS and YFSETQ. V was clipped by 4 bases and J by 5 bases; unmatched bases: 9. The CDR3 loop reads CASSAVLAGGLDTQYF. The CDR3 DNA sequence: TGCGCCAGCAGCGCCGTTCTAGCGGGGGGTTTAGATACGCAGTATTTT. Filled out from reference TRBV5-1 and TRBJ2-3, the complete variable domain reads KAGVTQTPRYLIKTRGQQVTLSCSPISGHRSVSWYQQTPGQGLQFLFEYFSETQRNKGNFPGRFSGRQFSNSRSEMNVSTLELGDSALYLCASSAVLAGGLDTQYFGPGTRLTVL.

The chain employs TRBV5-6 and TRBJ1-2; the match to TRBD1 covers 7 bases. J lost 6 bases, V lost 4 bases, and 6 bases had no gene match. The CDR3 is made up of 13 amino acids. Germline V lookup: CDR1 SGHDT, CDR2 YYEEEE. In DNA, the CDR3 is TGTGCCAGCAGCGCGGACAGGAGAGATGGCTACACCTTC. Translation gives CASSADRRDGYTF.

The chain has TRBV7-2 and TRBJ2-5; weak D call: TRBD1 (6 bases). V lost 5 bases to trimming and J lost 4 bases, with 8 bases between them. Germline V gene data show CDR1 as SGHTA and CDR2 as FQGNSA. This CDR3 region has 12 residues. CDR3 DNA: TGTGCCAGCAGCGTAGGGGGAGAGACCCAGTACTTC. This translates into CASSVGGETQYF.

The chain uses TRBV4-1 and TRBJ2-1, with D unresolved. The V end lost 0 bases, the J end lost 2 bases, and 11 bases lay between the germline ends. The CDR3 length is 16 residues. Germline V gene lookup returns CDR1 MGHRA and CDR2 YSYEKL. The CDR3 DNA reads as TGCGCCAGCAGCCAAGAAGGCCTAGAAGCCTACAATGAGCAGTTCTTC. It codes for CASSQEGLEAYNEQFF.

V gene TRBV2 combines with J gene TRBJ1-6; 9 positions agree with TRBD1. This CDR3 spans 15 amino acids. CDR1 is SNHLY and CDR2 is FYNNEI in the germline V gene. The V segment lost 6 bases and the J segment 6 bases; nucleotides outside the gene matches: 6. The CDR3 protein is CASSPQTGGNSPLHF. CDR3 bases: TGTGCCAGCAGCCCACAGACAGGGGGTAATTCACCCCTCCACTTT.

The chain couples TRBV6-5 to TRBJ2-7; D possibly corresponds to TRBD2 (7 bases). V was pared by 2 bases and J by 3 bases, with 17 bases between. The CDR3 runs to 16 residues. CDR1 MNHEY and CDR2 SVGAGI come from the germline V gene. Here the CDR3 DNA reads TGTGCCAGCAGTTACGGGGGGGCTAGCGGCCTCTACGAGCAGTACTTC. It is translated as CASSYGGASGLYEQYF.

In the case of this clone: The same CDR3 can be traced to other DNA sequences in this sample. The J gene is TRBJ1-2, the V gene TRBV12-5; 7 bases line up with TRBD1. The germline gives CDR1 LGHNT, CDR2 FRNRAP. This CDR3 contains 16 residues. V gave up 0 bases and J gave up 2 bases; unmatched junction bases: 6. The CDR3 DNA follows: TGTGCTAGTGGTTTGGTACCCACAGGGGTGAACTATGGCTACACCTTC. Translating it yields CASGLVPTGVNYGYTF.

V gene TRBV7-2 combines with J gene TRBJ1-6; possibly TRBD1 for D (5 bases). The length of the CDR3 is 15 residues. Germline loops: CDR1 SGHTA, CDR2 FQGNSA. Trimming stripped 11 bases from V and 3 bases from J, with 17 bases between. The CDR3 nucleotides are TGTGCCTCCAAGGACACGATTAACTATAATTCACCCCTCCACTTT. This codes for CASKDTINYNSPLHF.

A note on this clone: The same CDR3 also results from other DNA sequences found in this sample. The chain is built from TRBV29-1 and TRBJ2-5; D is perhaps TRBD1 or TRBD2 (5 bases each). The CDR3 sequence is 12 residues long. V was shortened by 7 bases and J by 5 bases, with 14 bases between the two germline ends. Germline loops: CDR1 SQVTM, CDR2 ANQGSEA. This chain's CDR3 is CSAQGVGETQYF. DNA of the CDR3: TGCAGCGCCCAGGGAGTAGGGGAGACCCAGTACTTC.

The chain links TRBV10-2 to TRBJ1-5; D gene unclear. V lost 3 bases to trimming and J lost 5 bases, with 17 bases between them. The CDR3 extends over 16 amino acids. Germline-derived CDR1 and CDR2 are WSHSY and SAAADI. This CDR3 reads CASSDATGFGDQPQHF. The CDR3 nucleotides are TGCGCCAGCAGTGATGCGACCGGATTCGGCGATCAGCCCCAGCATTTT.

V is TRBV19 and J is TRBJ2-7; 8 bases match TRBD1. Trimming removed 5 bases from V and 3 bases from J; junction bases left unmatched: 9. Germline CDR1 is LNHDA and CDR2 is SQIVND (reference sequence). The CDR3 has 15 amino acids. The CDR3 sequence: CASSLRLDRGYEQYF. DNA of the CDR3: TGTGCCAGTAGTCTCAGACTTGACAGGGGCTACGAGCAGTACTTC.

The chain carries TRBV5-1 and TRBJ2-2; weak D call: TRBD1 (5 bases). Per germline, CDR1 SGHRS and CDR2 YFSETQ. CDR3 size: 15 residues. Between the trimmed V and J ends, which lost 4 bases and 2 bases, there was a span of 12 bases. DNA for the CDR3: TGCGCCAGCAGCATACCAGACAGAAACACCGGGGAGCTGTTTTTT. Translated: CASSIPDRNTGELFF.

The rearrangement uses TRBV11-2 and TRBJ2-7; TRBD1 matches at 7 bases. This CDR3 is 17 amino acids long. Per germline, CDR1 SGHAT and CDR2 FQNNGV. The V gene end was trimmed by 1 base and the J gene end by 0 bases; junction bases not matched to a gene: 9. The CDR3 nucleotides are TGTGCCAGCAGCTTAGTCGTAGGACAGGTCAGCTCCTACGAGCAGTACTTC. Amino acid sequence: CASSLVVGQVSSYEQYF.

This chain joins TRBV30 and TRBJ1-1; 7 bases align to TRBD1. The CDR3 runs 13 residues. Germline V lookup: CDR1 GTSNPN, CDR2 SVGIG (reference sequence). The V gene end was trimmed by 7 bases and the J gene end by 1 base; junction bases not matched to a gene: 6. The CDR3 loop reads CAFEQGRNTEAFF. CDR3 bases: TGTGCCTTTGAACAGGGGAGGAACACTGAAGCTTTCTTT.

The chain links TRBV7-2 to TRBJ2-3; TRBD1 is a possible D gene (5 bases). The CDR3 has 14 residues. The V gene's germline CDR1 is SGHTA and CDR2 FQGNSA. V lost 7 bases and J 4 bases, leaving 15 bases between the germline ends. The CDR3 DNA follows: TGTGCCAGCACCCAGGGTGGTGTTCCAGATACGCAGTATTTT. This gives the protein CASTQGGVPDTQYF.

The chain recombines TRBV5-1 with TRBJ2-7, with D perhaps matching TRBD2 (6 bases). Germline values: CDR1 SGHRS, CDR2 YFSETQ. The CDR3 spans 15 residues. Deletions cut 0 bases from V and 5 bases from J, with 15 bases between. CDR3 residues: CASSLGGWGGHEQYF. CDR3 bases: TGCGCCAGCAGCTTGGGAGGATGGGGAGGCCACGAGCAGTACTTC.